Reported below is one T cell receptor (beta chain). The record originates from a study of blood T cell repertoires in COVID-19. Across the study: Some COVID-19 samples were acute and others convalescent; all came from the United States, Italy and Spain.

Sequenced by immunoSEQ multiplex PCR; TCRdb stores in-frame clones only, minus some. The repertoire holds 110,000 or so clones, approximately 90% seen once, with about 4.5% in the top ten. The CDR3 totals 15 residues. Trimming left V 6 bases short and J 5 bases short, with 14 bases between. Per germline, CDR1 MNHEY and CDR2 SVGAGI. What was sequenced was peripheral blood. This chain connects TRBV6-5 to TRBJ1-6, with TRBD1 as a possible D gene (5 bases). The sequence came from a woman between 45 and 60 years old with acute or convalescent COVID-19. The chain's CDR3 is CASRQTGFNNSPLHF. CDR3 nucleotide sequence: TGTGCCAGCAGGCAAACAGGATTCAATAATTCACCCCTCCACTTT.